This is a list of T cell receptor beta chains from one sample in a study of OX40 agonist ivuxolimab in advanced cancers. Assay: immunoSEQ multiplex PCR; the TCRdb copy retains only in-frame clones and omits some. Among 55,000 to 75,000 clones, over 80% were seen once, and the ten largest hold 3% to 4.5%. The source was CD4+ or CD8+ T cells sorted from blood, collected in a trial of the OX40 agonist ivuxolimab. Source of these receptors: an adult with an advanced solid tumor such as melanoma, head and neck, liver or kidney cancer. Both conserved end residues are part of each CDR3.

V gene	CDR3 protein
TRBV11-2	CASSLDLGGVGAEAFF
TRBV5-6	CASSSTGPEQYF
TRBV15	CATSRGGQGVLNYGYTF
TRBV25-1	CASSATGYQPQHF
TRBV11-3	CASSLMGNTEAFF
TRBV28	CASSFVLAGDQGEQFF
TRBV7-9	CASSSTQTPRGNTQYF
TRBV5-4	CASSSIAGGPGNEQFF
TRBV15	CATSREGQGAYTGELFF
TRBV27	CASSTEQRWGEYEQYF
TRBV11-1	CASSYRLAGESMVGDTQYF
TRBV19	CASQQGMGKTQYF
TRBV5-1	CASSLASYNEQFF
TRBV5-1	CASNPGGADGELFF
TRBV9	CASSGDSDGFEKLFF
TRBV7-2	CASSLAPGLAEETQYF
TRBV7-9	CASSAPGAGDTEAFF
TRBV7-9	CASSEDRAYEQYF
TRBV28	CASSFVGDRSYEQYF
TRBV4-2	CASSQDSGRGTGELFF
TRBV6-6	CASTFGGSSGNTIYF
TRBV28	CASSLFRGALSYEQYF
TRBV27	CASSSLAGGYTGELFF
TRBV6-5	CASSYSPQGNTEAFF
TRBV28	CASSLGDSGTDTQYF
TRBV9	CASSVALRTDTQYF
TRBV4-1	CASSQETGTYYEQYF
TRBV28	CASSPQRGPLHF
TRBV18	CASSWLGTGEDGYTF